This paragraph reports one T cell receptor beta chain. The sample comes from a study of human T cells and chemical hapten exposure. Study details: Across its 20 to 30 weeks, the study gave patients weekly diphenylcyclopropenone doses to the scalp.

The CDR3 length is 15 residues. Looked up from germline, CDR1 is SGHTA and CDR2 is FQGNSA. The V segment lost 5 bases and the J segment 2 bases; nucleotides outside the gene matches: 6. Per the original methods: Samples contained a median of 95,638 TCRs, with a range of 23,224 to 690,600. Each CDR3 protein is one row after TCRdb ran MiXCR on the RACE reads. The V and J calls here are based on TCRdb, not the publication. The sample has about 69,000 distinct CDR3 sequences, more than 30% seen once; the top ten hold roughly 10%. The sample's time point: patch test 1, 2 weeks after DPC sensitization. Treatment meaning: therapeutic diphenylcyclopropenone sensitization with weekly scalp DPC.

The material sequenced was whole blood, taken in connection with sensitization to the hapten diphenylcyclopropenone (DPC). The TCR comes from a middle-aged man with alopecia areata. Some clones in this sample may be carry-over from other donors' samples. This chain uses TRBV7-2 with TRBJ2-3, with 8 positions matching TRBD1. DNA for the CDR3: TGTGCCAGCAGCCTGGCGGGACAGGCCACAGATACGCAGTATTTT. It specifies CASSLAGQATDTQYF.